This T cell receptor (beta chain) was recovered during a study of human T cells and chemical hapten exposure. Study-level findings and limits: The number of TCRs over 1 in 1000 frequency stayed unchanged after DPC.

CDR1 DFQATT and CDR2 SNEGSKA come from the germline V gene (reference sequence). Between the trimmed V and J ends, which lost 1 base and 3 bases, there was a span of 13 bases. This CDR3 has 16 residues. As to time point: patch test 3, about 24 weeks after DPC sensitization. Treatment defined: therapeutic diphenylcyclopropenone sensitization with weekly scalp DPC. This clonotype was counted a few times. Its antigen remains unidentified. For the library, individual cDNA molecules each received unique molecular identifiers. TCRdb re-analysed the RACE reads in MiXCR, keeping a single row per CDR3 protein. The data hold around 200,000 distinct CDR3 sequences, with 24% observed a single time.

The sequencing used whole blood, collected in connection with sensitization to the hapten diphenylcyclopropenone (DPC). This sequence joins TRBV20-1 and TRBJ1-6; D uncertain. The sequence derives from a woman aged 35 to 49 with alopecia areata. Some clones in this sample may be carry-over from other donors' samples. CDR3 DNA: TGCAGTGCTAGAGCCCCTGGGCAGGTCTATAATTCACCCCTCCACTTT. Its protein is CSARAPGQVYNSPLHF.